This TCR beta chain was captured by sequencing in a study of blood T cell repertoires in COVID-19. This clone has just one count. CDR1 and CDR2 (germline): MRHNA, SNTAGT. The CDR3 is made up of 18 amino acids. V lost 0 bases, J lost 3 bases, and 11 bases stayed unmatched. Clones were sequenced by immunoSEQ multiplex PCR, and TCRdb holds only the in-frame ones, with some missing. The data hold 280,000 or so clones, with roughly 87% observed a single time. The J gene is TRBJ2-3, the V gene TRBV6-4; 8 bases are a match to TRBD1. Sequenced: peripheral blood. The TCR sequence derives from a man aged 18 to 30 with active or convalescent COVID-19. The CDR3 bases are TGTGCCAGCAGTGACTCTAAAAGCTCCGGACAGGGAACAGATACGCAGTATTTT. Translating it yields CASSDSKSSGQGTDTQYF.